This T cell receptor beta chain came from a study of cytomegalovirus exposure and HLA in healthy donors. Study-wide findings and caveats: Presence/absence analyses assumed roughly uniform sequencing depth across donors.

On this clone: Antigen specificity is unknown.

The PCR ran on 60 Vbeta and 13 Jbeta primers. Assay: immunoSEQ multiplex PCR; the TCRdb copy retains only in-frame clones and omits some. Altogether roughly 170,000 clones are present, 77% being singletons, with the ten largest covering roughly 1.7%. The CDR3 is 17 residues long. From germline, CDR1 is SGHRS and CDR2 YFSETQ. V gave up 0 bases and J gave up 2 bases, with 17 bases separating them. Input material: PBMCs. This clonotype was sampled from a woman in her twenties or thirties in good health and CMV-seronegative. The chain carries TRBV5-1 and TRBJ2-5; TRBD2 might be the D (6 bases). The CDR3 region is CASSLGGTGEAQETQYF. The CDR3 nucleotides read TGCGCCAGCAGCTTGGGCGGGACGGGCGAGGCTCAAGAGACCCAGTACTTC.